What follows are 10 T cell receptor beta chains derived from one specimen sequenced in a study of T cells in Graves' hyperthyroidism and ophthalmopathy. Amplification of TCR beta CDR3 regions used RNA as the template. The HTBI primer set was used in a first-round RT-PCR of the TCR CDR3. TCRdb used MiXCR to reprocess the multiplex PCR reads, holding one entry per CDR3 protein. This sample carries hundreds of thousands of distinct CDR3 sequences, roughly a third of them seen once, and the ten largest clones take less than 40%. What was sequenced was blood. The source of these receptors is a middle-aged woman with Graves' hyperthyroidism.

This clonotype was seen only a few times. V gene TRBV5-5 combines with J gene TRBJ1-5, with no clear D. The CDR3 runs to 14 residues. Looked up from germline, CDR1 is SGHKS and CDR2 is YYEKEE (reference sequence). V lost 1 base and J lost 5, with 10 bases in between. CDR3 sequence: CASSLSQDYQPQHF. Here the CDR3 DNA reads TGTGCCAGCAGCTTGAGCCAGGATTATCAGCCCCAGCATTTT.

This clonotype was counted a few times. The gene calls are TRBV12-3 or TRBV12-4 and TRBJ2-2; weak D call: TRBD2 (6 bases). CDR3 size: 14 residues. Trimming stripped 11 bases from V and 1 base from J, with 14 bases between. In DNA form, the CDR3 reads TGTGCCGGTGCGGGGCAGCTGAACACCGGGGAGCTGTTTTTT. Residues: CAGAGQLNTGELFF.

This clonotype was observed at least ten times. The rearrangement uses TRBV12-3 or TRBV12-4 and TRBJ1-6; 7 positions agree with TRBD1. This CDR3 has 14 amino acids. V dropped 1 base and J dropped 10; count of bases not matched to a gene: 4. The DNA for the CDR3 is TGTGCCAGCAGTTTAGGGACAGGTATCTCACCCCTCCACTTT. Encoded protein: CASSLGTGISPLHF.

The V call is TRBV14, the J call TRBJ1-3, with TRBD1 matching 10 bases. CDR1 is SGHDN, CDR2 FVKESK, per germline. The V and J ends lost 6 bases and 0 bases, in that order; junction bases with no gene match: 8. The CDR3 has 17 residues. The CDR3 DNA sequence: TGTGCCAGCAGGCACGGGACAGGGGTTTCCTCTGGAAACACCATATATTTT. Translation: CASRHGTGVSSGNTIYF.

This clonotype showed up many times. The J gene is TRBJ2-7, the V gene TRBV7-9; TRBD1 aligns across 8 bases. Losses at the gene ends were 6 bases for V and 4 bases for J; bases not matched to a gene: 5. Germline V gene sequence: CDR1 SEHNR, CDR2 FQNEAQ (reference sequence). There are 13 residues in the CDR3. This chain's CDR3 is CASRPQGAYEQYF. CDR3 DNA sequence: TGTGCCAGCAGACCTCAGGGGGCGTACGAGCAGTACTTC. The variable domain in full, with the rest retrieved from reference TRBV7-9 and TRBJ2-7, is DTGVSQNPRHKITKRGQNVTFRCDPISEHNRLYWYRQTLGQGPEFLTYFQNEAQLEKSRLLSDRFSAERPKGSFSTLEIQRTEQGDSAMYLCASRPQGAYEQYFGPGTRLTVT.

The rearrangement joins TRBV30 to TRBJ2-7, with unresolved D. CDR3 length equals 11 residues. With 1 base removed from V and 12 bases from J, the gap between germline ends came to 13 bases. The germline V gene encodes CDR1 GTSNPN and CDR2 SVGIG (reference sequence). DNA for the CDR3: TGTGCCTGGAGTGCAACCGCGATTCGGTACTTC. Encoded protein: CAWSATAIRYF.

This clonotype was counted only a few times. The V call is TRBV7-2, the J call TRBJ1-4; 9 nucleotides match TRBD1. The V segment lost 1 base and the J segment 6 bases; nucleotides outside the gene matches: 3. Germline-derived CDR1 and CDR2 are SGHTA and FQGNSA. CDR3 length equals 15 residues. The CDR3 is CASSLVTGGDEKLFF. The CDR3 nucleotides read TGTGCCAGCAGCTTAGTGACAGGGGGTGATGAAAAACTGTTTTTT.

In its sample, this clonotype was seen a few times. The chain joins TRBV10-3 to TRBJ2-3, with D unresolved. This CDR3 is built from 14 residues. Between the trimmed V and J ends, which lost 2 bases and 6 bases, there was a span of 12 bases. In germline, CDR1 is ENHRY, CDR2 SYGVKD. The CDR3: CAISEAGNLDTQYF. CDR3 DNA: TGTGCCATCAGTGAGGCTGGGAATCTGGATACGCAGTATTTT.

This clonotype occurred once. One end of the junction fails to match germline, which may point to a read error. V gene TRBV28 combines with J gene TRBJ2-7; no clear D gene. CDR1 is MDHEN, CDR2 SYDVKM, per germline. The CDR3 covers 12 residues. The CDR3 here is CASSASALKPHF. The CDR3, as DNA: TGTGCCAGCAGTGCCTCAGCCCTGAAGCCCCACTTC.

As to this clonotype: An end of the junction differs from the germline gene, which may be a read error. This chain links TRBV9 with TRBJ2-7; TRBD1 might be the D (5 bases). The CDR3 runs 12 residues. Germline assignment: CDR1 SGDLS and CDR2 YYNGEE. CDR3 residues: CAGRVSLYEQYF. The CDR3 nucleotides read TGTGCCGGCAGGGTTTCCCTTTACGAGCAGTACTTC.